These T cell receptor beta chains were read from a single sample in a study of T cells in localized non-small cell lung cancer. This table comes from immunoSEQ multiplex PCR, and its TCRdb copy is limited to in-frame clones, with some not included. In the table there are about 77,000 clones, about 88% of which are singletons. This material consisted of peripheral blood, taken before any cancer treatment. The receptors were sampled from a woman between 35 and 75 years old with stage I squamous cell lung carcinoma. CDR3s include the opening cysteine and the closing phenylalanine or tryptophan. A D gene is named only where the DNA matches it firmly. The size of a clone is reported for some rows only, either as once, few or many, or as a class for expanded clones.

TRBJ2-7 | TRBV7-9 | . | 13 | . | TGTGCCAGCAGCCTAGGTGTCAGCTACGAGCAGTACTTC | CASSLGVSYEQYF
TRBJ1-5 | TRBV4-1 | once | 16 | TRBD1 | TGCGCCAGCAGCCAAGCCCAGGGGGTTAGCAATCAGCCCCAGCATTTT | CASSQAQGVSNQPQHF
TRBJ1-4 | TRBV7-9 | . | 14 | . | TGTGCCAGCAGCGAGGGGCAGTTAAATGAAAAACTGTTTTTT | CASSEGQLNEKLFF
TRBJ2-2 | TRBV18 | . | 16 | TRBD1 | TGTGCCAGCTCACTTCTCCAGGGGGTGAACACCGGGGAGCTGTTTTTT | CASSLLQGVNTGELFF
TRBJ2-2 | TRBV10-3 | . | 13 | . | TGTGCCACCTCGCGGGGCTCCACCGGGGAGCTGTTTTTT | CATSRGSTGELFF
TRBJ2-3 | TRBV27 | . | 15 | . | TGTGCCAGCACCTCGACTGGGCGGGGTTCAGATACGCAGTATTTT | CASTSTGRGSDTQYF
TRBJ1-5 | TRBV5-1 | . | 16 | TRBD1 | TGCGCCAGCAGCCCAACAGGGGGCGGTGGCAATCAGCCCCAGCATTTT | CASSPTGGGGNQPQHF
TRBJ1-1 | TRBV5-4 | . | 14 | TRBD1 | TGTGCCAGCAGCTTTACAGGGGGCAACACTGAAGCTTTCTTT | CASSFTGGNTEAFF
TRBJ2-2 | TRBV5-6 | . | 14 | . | TGTGCCAGCAGCCAAACTTCAGTCACCGGGGAGCTGTTTTTT | CASSQTSVTGELFF
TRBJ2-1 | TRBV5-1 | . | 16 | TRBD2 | TGCGCCAGCAGCATCGGGACTAGCAAAGCCTACAATGAGCAGTTCTTC | CASSIGTSKAYNEQFF
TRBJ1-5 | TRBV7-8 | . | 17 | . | TGTGCCAGCAGCACATCCGGCACAGGGACTCCTAATCAGCCCCAGCATTTT | CASSTSGTGTPNQPQHF
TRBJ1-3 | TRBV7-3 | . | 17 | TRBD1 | TGTGCCAGCAGCCCCGGGACAGGGGGCGCCTCTGGAAACACCATATATTTT | CASSPGTGGASGNTIYF
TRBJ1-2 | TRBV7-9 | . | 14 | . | TGTGCCAGCAGGTCGGGAGAGTCGAAGTATGGCTACACCTTC | CASRSGESKYGYTF
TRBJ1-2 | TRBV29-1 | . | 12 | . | TGCAGCACGAACGGGGGGCAAGGTGGCTACACCTTC | CSTNGGQGGYTF
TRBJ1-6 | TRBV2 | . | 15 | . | TGTGCCAGCAGTGAATTCGAGACCGTTGTTTCACCCCTCCACTTT | CASSEFETVVSPLHF
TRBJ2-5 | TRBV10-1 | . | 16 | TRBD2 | TGCGCCAGCAGTGAGGGGCTAGCGGGGGCCCAAGAGACCCAGTACTTC | CASSEGLAGAQETQYF
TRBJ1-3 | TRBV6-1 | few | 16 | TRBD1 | TGTGCCAGCAGCGAAGGGACAGGGAGCTCTGGAAACACCATATATTTT | CASSEGTGSSGNTIYF
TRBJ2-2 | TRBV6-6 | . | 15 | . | TGTGCCAGCAGTTTAAGGCGGGCGAACACCGGGGAGCTGTTTTTT | CASSLRRANTGELFF
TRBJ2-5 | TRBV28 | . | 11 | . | TGTGCCAGCAGTCTGGGGGAGACCCAGTACTTC | CASSLGETQYF
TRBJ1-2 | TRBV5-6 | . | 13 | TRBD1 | TGTGCCAGCAGCGTACAGGGGTTCGGGGGCTACACCTTC | CASSVQGFGGYTF
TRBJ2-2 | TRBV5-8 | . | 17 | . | TGTGCCAGCAGCTTGGGACAGGGACTTTTAAACACCGGGGAGCTGTTTTTT | CASSLGQGLLNTGELFF
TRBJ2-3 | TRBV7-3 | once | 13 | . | TGTGCCAGCAGCTTACAGGGTCCAGATACGCAGTATTTT | CASSLQGPDTQYF
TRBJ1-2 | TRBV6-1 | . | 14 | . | TGTGCCAGCAGTGAAGCGGCAGTGTACTATGGCTACACCTTC | CASSEAAVYYGYTF
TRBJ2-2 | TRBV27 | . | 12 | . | TGTGCCAGCAGACCGAACACCGGGGAGCTGTTTTTT | CASRPNTGELFF
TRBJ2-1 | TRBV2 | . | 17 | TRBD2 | TGTGCCAGCAGCTTAGAAACAGGACTAGCGGGGTTCCATGAGCAGTTCTTC | CASSLETGLAGFHEQFF